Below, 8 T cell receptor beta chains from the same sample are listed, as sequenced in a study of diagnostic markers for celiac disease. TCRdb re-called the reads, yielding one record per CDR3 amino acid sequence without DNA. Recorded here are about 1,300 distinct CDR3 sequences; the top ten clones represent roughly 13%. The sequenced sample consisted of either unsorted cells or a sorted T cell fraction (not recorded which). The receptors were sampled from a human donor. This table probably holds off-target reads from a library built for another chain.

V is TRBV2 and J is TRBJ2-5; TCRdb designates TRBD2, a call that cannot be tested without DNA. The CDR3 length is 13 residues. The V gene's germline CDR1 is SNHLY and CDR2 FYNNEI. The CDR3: CASSSGRGETQYF.

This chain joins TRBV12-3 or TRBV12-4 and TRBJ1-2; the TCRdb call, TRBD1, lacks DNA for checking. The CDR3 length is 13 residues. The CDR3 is CASGAGGEYGYTF.

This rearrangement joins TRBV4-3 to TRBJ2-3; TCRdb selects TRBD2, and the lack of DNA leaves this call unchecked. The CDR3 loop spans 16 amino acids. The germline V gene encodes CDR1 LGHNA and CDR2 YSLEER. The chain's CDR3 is CASSLLLARSQDTQYF.

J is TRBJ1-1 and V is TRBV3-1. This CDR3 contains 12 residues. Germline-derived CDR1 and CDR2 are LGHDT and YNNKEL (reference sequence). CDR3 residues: CASSQEHKGAFF.

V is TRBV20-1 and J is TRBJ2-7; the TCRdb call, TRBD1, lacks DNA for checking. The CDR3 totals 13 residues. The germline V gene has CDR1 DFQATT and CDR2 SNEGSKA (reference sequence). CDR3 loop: CSATGTGIGEQYF.

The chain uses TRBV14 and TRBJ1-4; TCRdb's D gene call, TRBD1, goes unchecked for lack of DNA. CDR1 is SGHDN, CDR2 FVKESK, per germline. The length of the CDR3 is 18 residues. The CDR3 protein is CASSLFPGTLATNEKLFF.

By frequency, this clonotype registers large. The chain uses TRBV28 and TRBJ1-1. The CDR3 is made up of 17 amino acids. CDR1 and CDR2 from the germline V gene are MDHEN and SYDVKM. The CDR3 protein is CASSLKVLEEPNTEAFF.

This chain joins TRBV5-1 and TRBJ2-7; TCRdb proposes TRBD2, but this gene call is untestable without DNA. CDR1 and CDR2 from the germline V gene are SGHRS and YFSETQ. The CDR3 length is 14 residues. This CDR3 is CASRSGLADYEQYF.